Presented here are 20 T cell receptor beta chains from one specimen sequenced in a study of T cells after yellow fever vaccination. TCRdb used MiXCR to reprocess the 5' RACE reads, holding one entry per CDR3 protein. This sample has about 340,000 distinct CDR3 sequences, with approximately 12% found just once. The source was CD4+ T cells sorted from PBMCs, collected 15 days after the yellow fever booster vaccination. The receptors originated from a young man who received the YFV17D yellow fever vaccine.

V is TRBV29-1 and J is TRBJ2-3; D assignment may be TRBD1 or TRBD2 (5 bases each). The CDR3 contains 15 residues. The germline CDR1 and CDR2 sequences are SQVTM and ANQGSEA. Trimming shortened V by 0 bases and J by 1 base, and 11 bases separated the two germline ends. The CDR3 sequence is CSVEDRRGGTDTQYF. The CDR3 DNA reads TGCAGCGTTGAAGATAGACGGGGCGGCACAGATACGCAGTATTTT.

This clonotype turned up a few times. CDR3 nucleotide sequence: TGCAGTGCTAGACGGCAGGCCTACACCGGGGAGCTGTTTTTT. Residues: CSARRQAYTGELFF. V and J are TRBV20-1 and TRBJ2-2; D not resolved. The CDR3 runs to 14 residues. Per the germline V gene, CDR1 is DFQATT and CDR2 is SNEGSKA (reference sequence). The V and J ends lost 2 bases and 3 bases respectively, with 10 bases between them.

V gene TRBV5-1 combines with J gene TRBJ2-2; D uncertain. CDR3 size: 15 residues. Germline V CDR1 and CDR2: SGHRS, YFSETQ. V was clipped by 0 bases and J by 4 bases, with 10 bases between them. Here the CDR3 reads CASSLDAPATGELFF. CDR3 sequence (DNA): TGCGCCAGCAGCTTGGACGCCCCGGCCACCGGGGAGCTGTTTTTT. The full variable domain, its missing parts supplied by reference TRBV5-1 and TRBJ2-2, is KAGVTQTPRYLIKTRGQQVTLSCSPISGHRSVSWYQQTPGQGLQFLFEYFSETQRNKGNFPGRFSGRQFSNSRSEMNVSTLELGDSALYLCASSLDAPATGELFFGEGSRLTVL.

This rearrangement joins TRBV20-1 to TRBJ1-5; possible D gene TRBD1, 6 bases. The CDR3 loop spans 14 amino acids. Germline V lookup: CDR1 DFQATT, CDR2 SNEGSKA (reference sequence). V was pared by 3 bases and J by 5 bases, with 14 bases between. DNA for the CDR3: TGCAGTGCTAGTCTTCAGGGGTCGTATCAGCCCCAGCATTTT. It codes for CSASLQGSYQPQHF.

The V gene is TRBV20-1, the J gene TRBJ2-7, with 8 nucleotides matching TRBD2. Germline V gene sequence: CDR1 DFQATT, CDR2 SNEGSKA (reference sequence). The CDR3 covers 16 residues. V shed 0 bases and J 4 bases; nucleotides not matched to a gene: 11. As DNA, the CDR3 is TGCAGTGCTAGAGATTCGGCCAGCGGGGGCCGATACGAGCAGTACTTC. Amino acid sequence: CSARDSASGGRYEQYF.

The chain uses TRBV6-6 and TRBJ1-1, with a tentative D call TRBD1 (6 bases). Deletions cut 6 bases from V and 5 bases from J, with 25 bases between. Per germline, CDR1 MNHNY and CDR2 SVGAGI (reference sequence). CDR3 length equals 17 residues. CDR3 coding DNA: TGTGCCAGCAGACACTCGGACAGCCCTTTCGTTCGGACTGAAGCTTTCTTT. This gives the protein CASRHSDSPFVRTEAFF.

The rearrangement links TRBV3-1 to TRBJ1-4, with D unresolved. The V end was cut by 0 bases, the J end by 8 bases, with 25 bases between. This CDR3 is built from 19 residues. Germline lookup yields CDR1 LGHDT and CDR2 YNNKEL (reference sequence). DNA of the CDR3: TGTGCCAGCAGCCAAGAACTGAGAAAAGGGAATGAAGTTCGCGAAAAACTGTTTTTT. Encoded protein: CASSQELRKGNEVREKLFF.

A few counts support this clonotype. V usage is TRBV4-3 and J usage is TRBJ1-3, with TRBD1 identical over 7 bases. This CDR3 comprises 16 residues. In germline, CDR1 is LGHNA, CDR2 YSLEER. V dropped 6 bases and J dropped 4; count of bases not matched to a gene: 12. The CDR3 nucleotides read TGCGCCAGCAGTCCGACAGGGTCTAAGCTCGGAAACACCATATATTTT. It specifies CASSPTGSKLGNTIYF.

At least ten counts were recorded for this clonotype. CDR3 region: CSVARAALNGYTF. In DNA, the CDR3 is TGCAGCGTTGCAAGGGCGGCCCTCAATGGCTACACCTTC. The gene calls are TRBV29-1 and TRBJ1-2; D gene uncertain. Looked up from germline, CDR1 is SQVTM and CDR2 is ANQGSEA. Trimming stripped 4 bases from V and 6 bases from J, with 15 bases between. CDR3 length: 13 residues.

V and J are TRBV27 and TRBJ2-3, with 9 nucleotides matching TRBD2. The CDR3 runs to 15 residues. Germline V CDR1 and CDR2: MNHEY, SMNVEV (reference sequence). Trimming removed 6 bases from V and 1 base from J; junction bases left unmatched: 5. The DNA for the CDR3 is TGTGCCAGCAGAAAAGCGGGGGGAGGCACAGATACGCAGTATTTT. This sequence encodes CASRKAGGGTDTQYF.

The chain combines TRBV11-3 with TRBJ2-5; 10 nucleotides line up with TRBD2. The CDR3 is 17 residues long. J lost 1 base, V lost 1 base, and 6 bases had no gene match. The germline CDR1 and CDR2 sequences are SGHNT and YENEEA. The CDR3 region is CASSLGGTSGTQETQYF. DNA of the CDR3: TGTGCCAGCAGCTTAGGTGGCACTAGCGGGACCCAAGAGACCCAGTACTTC.

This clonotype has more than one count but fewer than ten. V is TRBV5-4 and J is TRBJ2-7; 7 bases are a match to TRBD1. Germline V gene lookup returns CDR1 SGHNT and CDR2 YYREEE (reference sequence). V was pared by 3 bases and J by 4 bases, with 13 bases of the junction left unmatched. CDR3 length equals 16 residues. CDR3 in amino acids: CASSSGPGTESYEQYV. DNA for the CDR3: TGTGCCAGCAGCTCGGGCCCCGGGACAGAGAGTTACGAGCAGTACGTC.

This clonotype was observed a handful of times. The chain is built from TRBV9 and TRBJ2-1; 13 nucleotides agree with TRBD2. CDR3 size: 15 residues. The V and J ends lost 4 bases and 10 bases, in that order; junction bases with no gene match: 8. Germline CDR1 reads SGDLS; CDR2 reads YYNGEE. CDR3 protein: CASSLGLAGVDEQFF. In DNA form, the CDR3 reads TGTGCCAGCAGCTTAGGACTAGCGGGGGTTGACGAGCAGTTCTTC.

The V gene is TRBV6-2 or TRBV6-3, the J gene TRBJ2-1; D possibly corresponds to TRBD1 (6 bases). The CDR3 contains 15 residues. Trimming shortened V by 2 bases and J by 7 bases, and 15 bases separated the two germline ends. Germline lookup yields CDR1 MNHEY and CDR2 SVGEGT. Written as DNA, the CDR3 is TGTGCCAGCAGTTACACGCGACAGGCTTGGAATGAGCAGTTCTTC. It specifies CASSYTRQAWNEQFF.

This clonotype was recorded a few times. The CDR3 nucleotides read TGCGCCAGCAGCCAAGCCGGGACAGGGGAACCGAACACTGAAGCTTTCTTT. This codes for CASSQAGTGEPNTEAFF. The chain joins TRBV4-1 to TRBJ1-1; TRBD1 matches at 10 bases. There are 17 residues in the CDR3. The germline V gene has CDR1 MGHRA and CDR2 YSYEKL. J gave up 1 base and V 1 base, and 6 bases lay outside the gene matches.

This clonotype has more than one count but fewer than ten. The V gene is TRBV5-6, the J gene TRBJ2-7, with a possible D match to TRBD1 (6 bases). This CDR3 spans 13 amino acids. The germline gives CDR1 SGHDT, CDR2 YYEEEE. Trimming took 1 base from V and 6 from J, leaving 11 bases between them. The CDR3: CASSLTGLGEQYV. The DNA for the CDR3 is TGTGCCAGCAGCTTGACAGGGTTGGGCGAGCAGTACGTC.

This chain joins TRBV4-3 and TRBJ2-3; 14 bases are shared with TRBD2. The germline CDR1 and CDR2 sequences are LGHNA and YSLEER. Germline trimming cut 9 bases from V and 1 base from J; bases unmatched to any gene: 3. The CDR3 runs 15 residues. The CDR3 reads CASGTSGGRTDTQYF. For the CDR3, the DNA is TGCGCCAGTGGGACTAGCGGGGGACGCACAGATACGCAGTATTTT.

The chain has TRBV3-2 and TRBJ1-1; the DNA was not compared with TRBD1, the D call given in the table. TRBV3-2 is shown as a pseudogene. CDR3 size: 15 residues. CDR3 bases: TGTGCCAGCAGCTCGTACAGGGGATTTCACACTGAAGCTTTCTTT. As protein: CASSSYRGFHTEAFF.

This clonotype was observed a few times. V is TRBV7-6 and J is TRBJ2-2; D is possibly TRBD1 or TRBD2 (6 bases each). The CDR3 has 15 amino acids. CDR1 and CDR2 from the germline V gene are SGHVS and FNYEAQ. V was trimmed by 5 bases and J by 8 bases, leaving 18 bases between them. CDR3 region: CASSRVTGRSGELFF. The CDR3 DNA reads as TGTGCCAGCAGCCGAGTAACAGGGAGGTCGGGGGAGCTGTTTTTT.

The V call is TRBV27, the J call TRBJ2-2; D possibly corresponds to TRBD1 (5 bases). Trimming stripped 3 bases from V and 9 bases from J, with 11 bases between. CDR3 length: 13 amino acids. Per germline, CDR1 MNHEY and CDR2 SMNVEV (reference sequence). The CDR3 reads CASSFLRGRELFF. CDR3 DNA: TGTGCCAGCAGTTTTTTAAGGGGCAGGGAGCTGTTTTTT.